The 27 T cell receptor beta chains in this list originate from one sample, sequenced in a study of shared clonotypes between healthy human individuals. Sequencing was performed with immunoSEQ multiplex PCR; in TCRdb, only in-frame clones are kept and a portion is missing. The table shows hundreds of thousands of clones, with roughly 77% occurring only once. Sample: PBMCs. The receptors originated from a woman aged 40 to 50 in good health. Some clones in this sample may be carry-over from other donors' samples.

The V gene is TRBV28, the J gene TRBJ1-2; TRBD1 aligns across 7 bases. Germline CDR1 is MDHEN and CDR2 is SYDVKM. The CDR3 spans 15 residues. V shed 5 bases, J shed 2 bases, and the junction held 8 bases outside the gene matches. As DNA, the CDR3 is TGTGCCAGCAGTGACCGCAGGGGGGTCAACTATGGCTACACCTTC. Its translation is CASSDRRGVNYGYTF.

The J gene is TRBJ1-5, the V gene TRBV18; no firm D call. This CDR3 has 13 residues. CDR1 and CDR2 from the germline V gene are KGHSH and LQKENI. Trimming stripped 2 bases from V and 4 bases from J, with 6 bases between. The CDR3 nucleotides read TGTGCCAGCTCACCAGGGGAGAATCAGCCCCAGCATTTT. Residues: CASSPGENQPQHF.

V usage is TRBV27 and J usage is TRBJ1-1; TRBD1 matches 8 bases. V dropped 3 bases and J dropped 6; count of bases not matched to a gene: 9. Looked up from germline, CDR1 is MNHEY and CDR2 is SMNVEV (reference sequence). The CDR3 extends over 15 amino acids. The DNA of the CDR3 is TGTGCCAGCAGTTTGCGGGGCAGGGGGCAAGCTGAAGCTTTCTTT. As protein: CASSLRGRGQAEAFF.

The chain recombines TRBV2 with TRBJ1-6; D remains ambiguous. V lost 7 bases, J lost 13 bases, and 14 bases lay in between. The CDR3 consists of 12 residues. Germline values: CDR1 SNHLY, CDR2 FYNNEI. CDR3 sequence: CASNSEGYPLHF. In DNA form, the CDR3 reads TGTGCCAGCAATTCAGAAGGGTATCCCCTCCACTTT.

The rearrangement joins TRBV5-4 to TRBJ2-2, with unresolved D. The CDR3 contains 16 residues. From germline, CDR1 is SGHNT and CDR2 YYREEE (reference sequence). V lost 1 base and J lost 6, with 16 bases in between. The CDR3 here is CASSLQAGNRSGELFF. CDR3 coding DNA: TGTGCCAGCAGCTTGCAGGCAGGTAATAGGTCCGGGGAGCTGTTTTTT.

CDR3 nucleotide sequence: TGTGCCAGCAGCGTGGTACCGCAAGAGACCCAGTACTTC. This codes for CASSVVPQETQYF. The genes are TRBV9 and TRBJ2-5; D gene unclear. The ends were cut back, 2 bases at V and 2 bases at J, with 7 bases in the middle. The CDR3 spans 13 residues. Germline lookup yields CDR1 SGDLS and CDR2 YYNGEE.

This chain uses TRBV7-9 with TRBJ2-2, with D hard to call. V lost 2 bases, J lost 6 bases, and 10 bases lay in between. The germline V gene has CDR1 SEHNR and CDR2 FQNEAQ (reference sequence). The CDR3 contains 14 residues. The CDR3, as DNA: TGTGCCAGCAGCTTAAGGCAGGCGTCCGGGGAGCTGTTTTTT. It encodes CASSLRQASGELFF.

The chain links TRBV21-1 to TRBJ2-2; no DNA check was done on the table's D call, TRBD2. TRBV21-1 is listed as a pseudogene. The CDR3 consists of 17 residues. CDR3 protein: CASTGTSGTPYTGELFF. The CDR3 region has the DNA TGTGCCAGCACCGGGACTAGCGGGACCCCGTATACCGGGGAGCTGTTTTTT.

This clone was observed once. V usage is TRBV9 and J usage is TRBJ2-3; 8 bases fit TRBD2. CDR1 and CDR2 (germline): SGDLS, YYNGEE. The length of the CDR3 is 15 residues. J was trimmed by 2 bases and V by 0 bases; bases with no gene match: 2. The DNA for the CDR3 is TGTGCCAGCAGCGTAGTTAGCGGGAACACAGATACGCAGTATTTT. As protein: CASSVVSGNTDTQYF. The full variable domain, with the rest looked up from reference TRBV9 and TRBJ2-3, is DSGVTQTPKHLITATGQRVTLRCSPRSGDLSVYWYQQSLDQGLQFLIQYYNGEERAKGNILERFSAQQFPDLHSELNLSSLELGDSALYFCASSVVSGNTDTQYFGPGTRLTVL.

This CDR3 is CASEGPGTGEQPQHF. The CDR3 DNA is TGTGCCAGCGAGGGTCCGGGGACAGGGGAACAGCCCCAGCATTTT. The genes are TRBV5-8 and TRBJ1-5, with 10 bases fitting TRBD1. The CDR3 contains 15 residues. Losses at the gene ends were 7 bases for V and 7 bases for J; bases not matched to a gene: 11. Germline V lookup: CDR1 SGHTS, CDR2 YDEGEE. Full variable domain (rest looked up from reference TRBV5-8 and TRBJ1-5): EAGVTQSPTHLIKTRGQQATLRCSPISGHTSVYWYQQALGLGLQFLLWYDEGEERNRGNFPPRFSGRQFPNYSSELNVNALELEDSALYLCASEGPGTGEQPQHFGDGTRLSIL.

Notes on this clone: Other DNA sequences within the sample encode an identical CDR3. The chain employs TRBV19 and TRBJ1-1; a possible D gene is TRBD1 (5 bases). The CDR3 is 13 amino acids. Germline V gives CDR1 LNHDA, CDR2 SQIVND (reference sequence). The ends were cut back, 5 bases at V and 1 base at J, with 8 bases in the middle. CDR3 sequence (DNA): TGTGCCAGTAGTTCAACAGGGAACACTGAAGCTTTCTTT. This codes for CASSSTGNTEAFF. Together with reference TRBV19 and TRBJ1-1, the CDR3 gives the full variable domain: DGGITQSPKYLFRKEGQNVTLSCEQNLNHDAMYWYRQDPGQGLRLIYYSQIVNDFQKGDIAEGYSVSREKKESFPLTVTSAQKNPTAFYLCASSSTGNTEAFFGQGTRLTVV.

The chain uses TRBV7-7 and TRBJ2-1; D is undetermined. The CDR3 is 13 residues long. V lost 4 bases and J 5 bases, leaving 9 bases between the germline ends. Per the germline V gene, CDR1 is SSHAT and CDR2 is FNYEAQ (reference sequence). CDR3 amino acids: CASSSGQNNEQFF. The CDR3 coding sequence is TGTGCCAGCAGCTCGGGCCAAAACAATGAGCAGTTCTTC.

This clone was seen a handful of times. The chain is built from TRBV27 and TRBJ1-2, with D possibly TRBD1 on 6 matching bases. In germline, CDR1 is MNHEY, CDR2 SMNVEV (reference sequence). This CDR3 region has 15 residues. Trimming cost V 7 bases and J 0 bases, with 15 bases left between them. The CDR3 protein is CASTGTFAANYGYTF. Here the CDR3 DNA reads TGTGCCAGCACAGGGACATTTGCTGCTAACTATGGCTACACCTTC.

This chain links TRBV7-2 with TRBJ1-1; no clear D gene. The CDR3 loop spans 13 amino acids. Between the trimmed V and J ends, which lost 5 bases and 0 bases, there was a span of 7 bases. CDR1 and CDR2 from the germline V gene are SGHTA and FQGNSA. The CDR3 region is CASSPEVNTEAFF. For the CDR3, the DNA is TGTGCCAGCAGCCCGGAGGTGAACACTGAAGCTTTCTTT.

The chain employs TRBV28 and TRBJ2-7; D gene uncertain. The CDR3 extends over 13 amino acids. CDR1 and CDR2 (germline): MDHEN, SYDVKM. V was shortened by 8 bases and J by 2 bases, with 13 bases between the two germline ends. The CDR3 loop reads CASSSGTTYEQYF. The CDR3 DNA reads as TGTGCCAGCTCCTCGGGCACTACCTACGAGCAGTACTTC.

At least ten counts were recorded for this clone. This rearrangement joins TRBV6-4 to TRBJ2-3; 9 bases fit TRBD1. Germline V gene lookup returns CDR1 MRHNA and CDR2 SNTAGT. V shed 6 bases, J shed 2 bases, and the junction held 9 bases outside the gene matches. This CDR3 is built from 16 residues. CDR3 loop: CASSPEGTGITDTQYF. The CDR3 DNA reads as TGTGCCAGCAGCCCGGAGGGGACAGGGATCACAGATACGCAGTATTTT.

This chain connects TRBV28 to TRBJ2-7; D perhaps matches TRBD1 (6 bases). The germline gives CDR1 MDHEN, CDR2 SYDVKM. Trimming left V 3 bases short and J 6 bases short, with 15 bases between. The CDR3 loop spans 14 amino acids. In DNA, the CDR3 is TGTGCCAGCAGTTTGATACTTGGGGGCCGCGAGCAGTACTTC. Translating gives CASSLILGGREQYF.

The chain carries TRBV30 and TRBJ1-1; D gene uncertain. Germline lookup yields CDR1 GTSNPN and CDR2 SVGIG (reference sequence). There are 13 residues in the CDR3. The V gene lost 0 bases and the J gene lost 3 bases, with 8 bases spanning the gap. CDR3 in amino acids: CAWSVLADTEAFF. The CDR3 DNA follows: TGTGCCTGGAGTGTCTTAGCGGACACTGAAGCTTTCTTT. Complete variable domain (other parts from reference TRBV30 and TRBJ1-1): SQTIHQWPATLVQPVGSPLSLECTVEGTSNPNLYWYRQAAGRGLQLLFYSVGIGQISSEVPQNLSASRPQDRQFILSSKKLLLSDSGFYLCAWSVLADTEAFFGQGTRLTVV.

The J gene is TRBJ2-1, the V gene TRBV4-3; 10 bases align to TRBD2. The CDR3 extends over 16 amino acids. Germline assignment: CDR1 LGHNA and CDR2 YSLEER. The V and J ends lost 3 bases and 1 base, in that order; junction bases with no gene match: 3. The CDR3 spells CASSHLAGVSYNEQFF. For the CDR3, the DNA is TGCGCCAGCAGCCACCTAGCGGGAGTATCCTACAATGAGCAGTTCTTC.

The chain joins TRBV4-3 to TRBJ2-2, with 14 bases lining up with TRBD2. The CDR3 is 16 amino acids. V was clipped by 5 bases and J by 7 bases; unmatched bases: 6. Germline CDR1 reads LGHNA; CDR2 reads YSLEER. The CDR3 DNA reads TGCGCCAGCAGCGGACTAGCGGGAGGTATCGACGGGGAGCTGTTTTTT. Translating gives CASSGLAGGIDGELFF.

V and J are TRBV29-1 and TRBJ2-1, with D perhaps matching TRBD2 (5 bases). Trimming pared 4 bases from V and 3 bases from J, leaving 13 bases between. The CDR3 contains 14 residues. The germline V gene encodes CDR1 SQVTM and CDR2 ANQGSEA. The CDR3 sequence is CSVVSSGGYNEQFF. In DNA form, the CDR3 reads TGCAGCGTTGTTTCCAGCGGAGGCTACAATGAGCAGTTCTTC.

The V call is TRBV7-3, the J call TRBJ2-1; 7 positions match TRBD2. The CDR3 runs 15 residues. In germline, CDR1 is SGHTA, CDR2 FQGTGA. V shed 5 bases and J 1 base; nucleotides not matched to a gene: 5. Written as DNA, the CDR3 is TGTGCCAGCAGCCTAAGCGGGGCGTCCTACAATGAGCAGTTCTTC. It specifies CASSLSGASYNEQFF.

This clone was observed many times. The chain couples TRBV19 to TRBJ1-5; D is unresolved. Trimming shortened V by 8 bases and J by 0 bases, and 11 bases separated the two germline ends. The CDR3 length is 14 residues. The germline CDR1 and CDR2 sequences are LNHDA and SQIVND (reference sequence). CDR3 in amino acids: CASRAGNSNQPQHF. The CDR3 DNA sequence: TGTGCCAGTCGTGCAGGAAATAGCAATCAGCCCCAGCATTTT.

The chain links TRBV28 to TRBJ1-3, with D unclear. Germline CDR1 reads MDHEN; CDR2 reads SYDVKM. Deletions cut 6 bases from V and 0 bases from J, with 15 bases between. This CDR3 comprises 16 residues. CDR3: CASSPGLTNSGNTIYF. Written as DNA, the CDR3 is TGTGCCAGCAGCCCAGGACTGACTAACTCTGGAAACACCATATATTTT.

Only a few counts were recorded for this clone. The chain employs TRBV7-8 and TRBJ1-5; D gene uncertain. V lost 1 base, J lost 3 bases, and 13 bases lay in between. This CDR3 contains 16 residues. Germline CDR1 is SGHVS and CDR2 is FQNEAQ. The CDR3 DNA follows: TGTGCCAGCAGCTTAGTAGAGAGGGAACTCAATCAGCCCCAGCATTTT. Protein: CASSLVERELNQPQHF.

This chain connects TRBV7-9 to TRBJ1-4; 8 bases fit TRBD1. With 5 bases clipped from V and 6 bases from J, the junction kept 5 bases outside the gene matches. CDR3 length equals 14 residues. Germline CDR1 reads SEHNR; CDR2 reads FQNEAQ (reference sequence). CDR3 amino acids: CASSPDRGHEKLFF. The CDR3 nucleotides read TGTGCCAGCAGCCCAGACAGGGGACATGAAAAACTGTTTTTT.

This clone is a singleton in its sample. As DNA, the CDR3 is TGTGCCACCAGCAGAGATTTTGGGACAGCATACGAGCAGTACTTC. Residues: CATSRDFGTAYEQYF. The chain recombines TRBV15 with TRBJ2-7; 7 bases align to TRBD1. CDR1 LNHNV and CDR2 YYDKDF come from the germline V gene (reference sequence). This CDR3 is built from 15 residues. V gave up 0 bases and J gave up 4 bases; unmatched junction bases: 6.